The rows below give T cell receptor beta chains drawn from one sample of a study of early T cells in non-severe SARS-CoV-2 infection. TCRdb re-called the 5' RACE reads through MiXCR, storing one row per CDR3 protein. This sample has 70,000 to 85,000 distinct CDR3 sequences, with approximately 13% found just once. The specimen was whole blood. The source is an adult who was a healthcare worker with PCR-confirmed SARS-CoV-2 infection or an uninfected control (not recorded which). The CDR3 runs from the conserved cysteine through the conserved F or W. A D gene is named only where the DNA matches it firmly. Some rows mark clone size as missing; the rest say once, few, many or name a class of expanded clone.

J	V	size	D	CDR3	DNA
TRBJ2-3	TRBV20-1	many	.	CSAPTSYTDTQYF	TGCAGTGCGCCAACTTCGTACACAGATACGCAGTATTTT
TRBJ1-3	TRBV7-9	.	.	CASSLGAGQTLNTIYF	TGTGCCAGCAGCTTAGGGGCTGGCCAGACCCTAAACACCATATATTTT
TRBJ2-1	TRBV5-1	many	TRBD2	CASSLDGRAHNEQFF	TGCGCCAGCAGCTTGGACGGGAGGGCCCACAATGAGCAGTTCTTC
TRBJ1-1	TRBV12-3/TRBV12-4	.	TRBD1	CASSLPGQGVFYLTEAFF	TGTGCCAGCAGTTTACCGGGACAGGGGGTGTTTTATCTAACTGAAGCTTTCTTT
TRBJ2-5	TRBV5-1	few	TRBD1	CASSPWGTGQGAETQYF	TGCGCCAGCAGCCCCTGGGGTACCGGACAGGGGGCAGAGACCCAGTACTTC
TRBJ2-7	TRBV11-2	few	TRBD2	CASSQTSGRAGREQYF	TGTGCCAGCAGCCAGACTAGCGGGAGGGCCGGGAGAGAGCAGTACTTC
TRBJ2-2	TRBV18	.	TRBD2	CASSPPAGAGELFF	TGTGCCAGCTCACCACCGGCGGGAGCCGGGGAGCTGTTTTTT
TRBJ1-6	TRBV7-9	many	.	CASSLLMNSPLHF	TGTGCCAGCAGCTTACTTATGAATTCACCCCTCCACTTT
TRBJ2-7	TRBV20-1	many	.	CSAREELRYEQYF	TGCAGTGCTAGAGAGGAACTCCGCTACGAGCAGTACTTC
TRBJ2-1	TRBV2	once	.	CASSPLGSYNEQFF	TGTGCCAGCAGTCCATTAGGCTCCTACAATGAGCAGTTCTTC
TRBJ1-5	TRBV7-9	.	.	CASSGTGNSQPQHF	TGTGCCAGCAGCGGTACAGGGAATAGTCAGCCCCAGCATTTT
TRBJ2-2	TRBV29-1	many	.	CSSGTNTGELFF	TGCAGTTCCGGGACGAACACCGGGGAGCTGTTTTTT
TRBJ2-7	TRBV20-1	.	TRBD2	CSARVGTSLDEQYF	TGCAGTGCTAGAGTTGGGACTAGCCTCGACGAGCAGTACTTC
TRBJ2-7	TRBV20-1	.	.	CSARWQGNEQYF	TGCAGTGCTAGATGGCAGGGGAACGAGCAGTACTTC
TRBJ2-1	TRBV9	.	TRBD2	CASSAREVYNEQFF	TGTGCCAGCAGCGCCCGGGAGGTCTACAATGAGCAGTTCTTC
TRBJ2-7	TRBV5-1	few	TRBD1	CASSSQTGYREQYF	TGCGCCAGCAGCTCTCAGACAGGGTATCGCGAGCAGTACTTC
TRBJ1-6	TRBV7-9	many	.	CASSLDGTDNSPLHF	TGTGCCAGCAGCTTAGACGGGACTGATAATTCACCCCTCCACTTT
TRBJ1-2	TRBV12-3/TRBV12-4	many	.	CASRSTGNNYGYTF	TGTGCCAGCAGGTCGACAGGAAATAACTATGGCTACACCTTC
TRBJ1-4	TRBV7-9	many	TRBD1	CASSPRTGGAEKLFF	TGTGCCAGCAGCCCACGGACAGGGGGCGCGGAAAAACTGTTTTTT
TRBJ2-5	TRBV9	few	TRBD2	CASSVGLAGAETQYF	TGTGCCAGCAGCGTAGGGTTAGCGGGAGCGGAGACCCAGTACTTC
TRBJ1-4	TRBV5-4	.	.	CASSLGPNEKLFF	TGTGCCAGCAGCTTGGGGCCGAATGAAAAACTGTTTTTT
TRBJ1-1	TRBV4-1	.	.	CASSQGLYMNTEAFF	TGCGCCAGCAGCCAGGGACTCTACATGAACACTGAAGCTTTCTTT
TRBJ1-4	TRBV5-6	many	.	CASSPKTGKLFF	TGTGCCAGCAGCCCCAAGACCGGAAAACTGTTTTTT
TRBJ1-5	TRBV5-1	many	.	CASSSSPGHQPQHF	TGCGCCAGCAGCTCCTCCCCGGGCCATCAGCCCCAGCATTTT
TRBJ2-5	TRBV6-6	many	TRBD1	CASSYPRTGGEETQYF	TGTGCCAGCAGTTACCCCAGGACAGGGGGAGAAGAGACCCAGTACTTC
TRBJ1-1	TRBV5-1	few	.	CASSFEPSNTEAFF	TGCGCCAGCAGCTTTGAGCCATCGAACACTGAAGCTTTCTTT
TRBJ2-5	TRBV5-1	.	TRBD1	CASSRTGWETQYF	TGCGCCAGCAGCCGGACAGGATGGGAGACCCAGTACTTC
TRBJ2-1	TRBV12-3/TRBV12-4	.	TRBD2	CASSSTSVTVNEQFF	TGTGCCAGCAGTTCGACTAGCGTAACTGTCAATGAGCAGTTCTTC
TRBJ2-7	TRBV6-1	few	TRBD2	CASSEVASGSYEQYF	TGTGCCAGCAGTGAAGTGGCTAGCGGGAGTTACGAGCAGTACTTC
TRBJ2-2	TRBV6-6	few	.	CASSYRGQNTGELFF	TGTGCCAGCAGTTATAGGGGCCAGAACACCGGGGAGCTGTTTTTT
TRBJ1-1	TRBV7-9	many	.	CASSLKRDTEAFF	TGTGCCAGCAGCTTAAAGAGGGACACTGAAGCTTTCTTT
TRBJ2-1	TRBV20-1	few	.	CSARLGGVSYNEQFF	TGCAGTGCTAGGTTAGGGGGGGTTTCCTACAATGAGCAGTTCTTC
TRBJ1-2	TRBV7-2	few	.	CASSPDGGARGYTF	TGTGCCAGCAGCCCAGATGGCGGGGCACGGGGCTACACCTTC
TRBJ2-2	TRBV10-1	.	.	CASSESAGTTGELFF	TGCGCCAGCAGTGAGTCCGCGGGTACCACCGGGGAGCTGTTTTTT
TRBJ2-1	TRBV10-3	few	.	CAIRSGQYNEQFF	TGTGCCATCAGATCCGGACAGTACAATGAGCAGTTCTTC
TRBJ2-7	TRBV7-8	.	TRBD2	CASSLTGLVTEQYF	TGTGCCAGCAGCTTAACGGGACTAGTTACCGAGCAGTACTTC
TRBJ2-6	TRBV29-1	few	.	CSVDPQAGANVLTF	TGCAGCGTTGATCCCCAGGCGGGGGCCAACGTCCTGACTTTC
TRBJ2-1	TRBV28	few	TRBD2	CASSNLAGETYNEQFF	TGTGCCAGCAGTAACCTAGCGGGAGAAACCTACAATGAGCAGTTCTTC
TRBJ2-5	TRBV29-1	once	.	CSVADQETQYF	TGCAGCGTTGCTGACCAAGAGACCCAGTACTTC
TRBJ1-1	TRBV20-1	many	.	CSAIQSGTTEAFF	TGCAGTGCTATCCAATCAGGGACCACTGAAGCTTTCTTT
TRBJ1-5	TRBV12-3/TRBV12-4	many	.	CASSTWGNQPQHF	TGTGCCAGCAGTACCTGGGGCAATCAGCCCCAGCATTTT
TRBJ2-7	TRBV18	few	.	CASSPDMRTGTYEQYF	TGTGCCAGCTCGCCGGATATGAGGACGGGTACCTACGAGCAGTACTTC